This T cell receptor beta chain was profiled in a study of beta chain features in type 1 diabetes. A word on this clone: The target antigen is unknown.

Whole-study results and caveats: For type 1 diabetes patients, VDJ junctions showed fewer insertions and more deletions. Within each of all four CD4+ subsets, Type 1 diabetes patients had TCRB CDR3s that were moderately but significantly shorter. Naive, central memory and regulatory TCRB repertoires appeared more similar among patients than healthy donors. PCR may have favored shorter templates equally in patients and controls.

Since all of the isolated RNA was reverse transcribed, expressed TCRB transcripts were what got sequenced. The read count averaged around 4 million across naive, central memory and regulatory T cell samples. TCRdb keeps only in-frame clones here, not all; method: immunoSEQ multiplex PCR. The table lists hundreds of thousands of clones, around an eighth of them singletons, with about 0.02% in the top ten. Germline CDR1 and CDR2: SGDLS and YYNGEE. V lost 4 bases and J lost 5, with 15 bases in between. The CDR3 extends over 14 amino acids. The specimen was naive CD4+ T cells from blood. This sequence originates from a man aged 18 to 29 with type 1 diabetes. V is TRBV9 and J is TRBJ2-5; no reliable D call. The CDR3 reads CASSPSTLGETQYF. The CDR3 DNA sequence: TGTGCCAGCAGCCCCTCTACTCTCGGGGAGACCCAGTACTTC. The whole variable domain, remainder taken from reference TRBV9 and TRBJ2-5, is DSGVTQTPKHLITATGQRVTLRCSPRSGDLSVYWYQQSLDQGLQFLIQYYNGEERAKGNILERFSAQQFPDLHSELNLSSLELGDSALYFCASSPSTLGETQYFGPGTRLLVL.